The next 6 T cell receptor beta chains were all read from a single sample in a study of T cell changes during pregnancy in multiple sclerosis. TCRdb keeps only in-frame clones here, not all; method: immunoSEQ multiplex PCR. The table lists tens of thousands of clones, roughly 93% of them singletons, with 0.84% in the top ten. This sample comprised peripheral blood, obtained in the third trimester of pregnancy. Receptors originate from a female donor with multiple sclerosis, enrolled in a pregnancy study.

This rearrangement joins TRBV5-1 to TRBJ2-5; 7 bases match TRBD2. Germline CDR1 and CDR2: SGHRS and YFSETQ. CDR3 length: 14 amino acids. Trimming at V came to 0 bases and at J to 5 bases, leaving 4 bases not matched to a gene. The CDR3: CASSLAGGRETQYF. In DNA form, the CDR3 reads TGCGCCAGCAGCTTGGCCGGGGGGAGGGAGACCCAGTACTTC.

This chain uses TRBV5-1 with TRBJ1-3; 10 bases agree with TRBD1. V lost 4 bases and J lost 4; bases outside the gene matches: 5. CDR3 size: 15 residues. Germline values: CDR1 SGHRS, CDR2 YFSETQ. The CDR3 DNA is TGCGCCAGCAGCATTACGACAGGGGGCGGAAACACCATATATTTT. It specifies CASSITTGGGNTIYF.

The rearrangement uses TRBV6-1 and TRBJ2-1, with 10 bases fitting TRBD1. The CDR3 has 17 amino acids. Germline trimming cut 0 bases from V and 9 bases from J; bases unmatched to any gene: 11. CDR1 MNHNS and CDR2 SASEGT come from the germline V gene. The chain's CDR3 is CASSEALGDRGHSEQFF. CDR3 coding DNA: TGTGCCAGCAGTGAAGCATTGGGAGACAGGGGGCATAGTGAGCAGTTCTTC.

The gene calls are TRBV23-1 and TRBJ2-1; TRBD2 aligns across 9 bases. TRBV23-1 is identified as an open reading frame with a role that is uncertain. The CDR3 is 18 residues long. Unmatched junction bases numbered 11, after V lost 2 bases and J lost 3 bases. The CDR3 sequence is CASSQTSGLERDYNEQFF. The CDR3 DNA reads as TGCGCCAGCAGTCAAACTAGCGGGCTGGAAAGGGACTACAATGAGCAGTTCTTC.

This chain joins TRBV5-1 and TRBJ1-4, with 10 bases fitting TRBD1. Germline V gene sequence: CDR1 SGHRS, CDR2 YFSETQ. The junction had 4 bases not matched to a gene; V was cut back by 4 bases and J by 4 bases. There are 15 residues in the CDR3. As DNA, the CDR3 is TGCGCCAGCAGCGGATGGACAGGGGGTAATGAAAAACTGTTTTTT. Translating gives CASSGWTGGNEKLFF.

The rearrangement joins TRBV10-3 to TRBJ1-2, with a weak D call TRBD1 (6 bases). Trimming took off 4 bases at V and 8 bases at J, with 11 bases between the two ends. CDR1 and CDR2 (germline): ENHRY, SYGVKD. This CDR3 region has 12 residues. The chain's CDR3 is CAISGRGQGYTF. The CDR3 DNA follows: TGTGCCATCAGTGGAAGGGGACAAGGCTACACCTTC.